This passage covers 13 T cell receptor beta chains from one sample sequenced in a study of blood T cell repertoires in COVID-19. Clones were sequenced by immunoSEQ multiplex PCR, and TCRdb holds only the in-frame ones, with some missing. The sample lists fewer than 400,000 clones; roughly 89% were seen once. Sequencing was done on a sample of PBMCs or T cells enriched from blood (not recorded which). The receptors shown here come from a woman in her twenties or thirties who had recovered from COVID-19.

The rearrangement joins TRBV15 to TRBJ1-5; tentative D call: TRBD1 (6 bases). Germline loops: CDR1 LNHNV, CDR2 YYDKDF (reference sequence). CDR3 size: 15 residues. Between the trimmed V and J ends, which lost 5 bases and 3 bases, there was a span of 14 bases. CDR3 protein: CATSDRLGANQPQHF. The DNA for the CDR3 is TGTGCCACCAGCGACAGGTTAGGAGCCAATCAGCCCCAGCATTTT.

In regard to this clone: At the DNA level, this CDR3 is encoded by other sequences in the same sample as well. The chain links TRBV5-6 to TRBJ2-7; 9 bases align to TRBD1. Germline loops: CDR1 SGHDT, CDR2 YYEEEE. The CDR3 totals 14 residues. With V trimmed by 0 bases and J by 3 bases, 1 base remained unmatched. CDR3: CASSLGQGVYEQYF. CDR3 sequence (DNA): TGTGCCAGCAGCTTGGGACAGGGGGTCTACGAGCAGTACTTC.

The chain has TRBV5-1 and TRBJ2-5; the match to TRBD1 covers 9 bases. The CDR3 has 16 residues. CDR1 SGHRS and CDR2 YFSETQ come from the germline V gene. Trimming at V came to 0 bases and at J to 1 base, leaving 4 bases not matched to a gene. CDR3 residues: CASSLDWTGAQETQYF. The CDR3 bases are TGCGCCAGCAGCTTGGATTGGACAGGGGCCCAAGAGACCCAGTACTTC.

This clone was detected once. The CDR3, as DNA: TGTGCCAGCAGGGGAACGACTAGCGGGAGTTATGAGCAGTACTTC. Translation gives CASRGTTSGSYEQYF. This chain links TRBV6-5 with TRBJ2-7, with 12 bases fitting TRBD2. Germline V gene lookup returns CDR1 MNHEY and CDR2 SVGAGI. The CDR3 covers 15 residues. V shed 6 bases and J 7 bases; nucleotides not matched to a gene: 10.

V usage is TRBV5-4 and J usage is TRBJ2-5, with 9 bases lining up with TRBD2. V shed 4 bases, J shed 2 bases, and the junction held 6 bases outside the gene matches. Germline-derived CDR1 and CDR2 are SGHNT and YYREEE (reference sequence). This CDR3 has 15 residues. CDR3 nucleotide sequence: TGTGCCAGCAGCGTCGTAGCGGGAGCACAAGAGACCCAGTACTTC. Its protein is CASSVVAGAQETQYF.

The V call is TRBV29-1, the J call TRBJ2-3; TRBD1 might be the D (5 bases). Germline loops: CDR1 SQVTM, CDR2 ANQGSEA. Trimming stripped 3 bases from V and 1 base from J, with 11 bases between. The CDR3 covers 14 residues. The CDR3 loop is CSVDIRAGTDTQYF. DNA of the CDR3: TGCAGCGTTGACATCAGGGCTGGCACAGATACGCAGTATTTT.

This clone was detected a few times. The chain is built from TRBV4-1 and TRBJ2-1, with a tentative D call TRBD1 (5 bases). Germline values: CDR1 MGHRA, CDR2 YSYEKL. The V gene lost 3 bases and the J gene lost 6 bases, with 15 bases spanning the gap. CDR3 length equals 15 residues. The DNA of the CDR3 is TGCGCCAGCAGCCACTCCCAGGGCCTCGTCAATGAGCAGTTCTTC. This codes for CASSHSQGLVNEQFF.

The chain combines TRBV25-1 with TRBJ1-2; TRBD1 aligns across 11 bases. This CDR3 comprises 13 residues. Trimming removed 6 bases from V and 8 bases from J; junction bases left unmatched: 5. Germline V gene data show CDR1 as MGHDK and CDR2 as SYGVNS. The CDR3 loop reads CASSGDRGIGYTF. The CDR3 nucleotides are TGTGCCAGCAGCGGGGACAGGGGGATCGGCTACACCTTC.

This chain connects TRBV24-1 to TRBJ1-1, with D perhaps matching TRBD1 (5 bases). CDR1 KGHDR and CDR2 SFDVKD come from the germline V gene. The CDR3 loop spans 14 amino acids. V was cut by 1 base and J by 5 bases, with 10 bases left in between. In nucleotides, the CDR3 is TGTGCCACCAGTGATTTCCGGGGGTGGACTGAAGCTTTCTTT. Translated: CATSDFRGWTEAFF.

The chain recombines TRBV6-5 with TRBJ1-2; D gene ambiguous. The germline V gene has CDR1 MNHEY and CDR2 SVGAGI. The V end was cut by 2 bases, the J end by 2 bases, with 12 bases between. The length of the CDR3 is 15 residues. This CDR3 is CASSYGQTRNYGYTF. The CDR3 region has the DNA TGTGCCAGCAGTTACGGCCAAACCCGCAACTATGGCTACACCTTC.

Only a few counts were recorded for this clone. The J gene is TRBJ2-1, the V gene TRBV7-9; 11 bases fit TRBD2. The CDR3 runs 15 residues. Germline CDR1 is SEHNR and CDR2 is FQNEAQ (reference sequence). The V segment lost 0 bases and the J segment 8 bases; nucleotides outside the gene matches: 3. CDR3 protein: CASSLATSGRDEQFF. For the CDR3, the DNA is TGTGCCAGCAGCTTAGCTACTAGCGGGAGAGATGAGCAGTTCTTC.

In this sample, this clone turned up a few times. The rearrangement links TRBV4-2 to TRBJ1-6; possible D gene TRBD1, 5 bases. There are 16 residues in the CDR3. The germline V gene has CDR1 LGHNA and CDR2 YNFKEQ. The V gene lost 1 base and the J gene lost 6 bases, with 13 bases spanning the gap. Here the CDR3 reads CASSQAATGGNSPLHF. The CDR3 coding sequence is TGTGCCAGCAGCCAAGCGGCTACCGGGGGTAATTCACCCCTCCACTTT.

For this clone: Other DNA sequences in the same sample also yield this CDR3. The chain employs TRBV3-1 (or the pseudogene TRBV3-2) and TRBJ2-7; 8 bases are shared with TRBD2. V lost 1 base to trimming and J lost 0 bases; unmatched junction nucleotides: 2. The germline CDR1 and CDR2 sequences are LGHDT and YNNKEL (reference sequence). This CDR3 is 15 amino acids long. As DNA, the CDR3 is TGTGCCAGCAGCCAAGGAAGCGGGAGCTCCTACGAGCAGTACTTC. Amino acids: CASSQGSGSSYEQYF.